This T cell receptor beta chain was recovered during a study of T cells after yellow fever vaccination. Study-wide findings and caveats: In FACS-sorted repertoires, abundant clonotypes from the bulk population could appear as contaminants. Boosting was followed by the reappearance of most primary-vaccination clones (roughly 95% CD4, 85% to 90% CD8). A faster peak, day 5 versus 15, was reached by the weaker secondary response. Although most clonotypes did not, a small share appeared in both CD4 and CD8 compartments.

V was clipped by 2 bases and J by 8 bases, with 10 bases between them. CDR1 and CDR2 (germline): SGHRS, YFSETQ. CDR3 length: 13 amino acids. On this clonotype itself: Its specificity is unknown.

Via MiXCR, TCRdb re-called the 5' RACE reads, giving one row per CDR3 protein. The profile shows about 400,000 distinct CDR3 sequences, roughly 10% of them singletons. The V and J genes are TRBV5-1 and TRBJ1-4; D uncertain. The sample here was PBMCs, taken on the day of the first yellow fever vaccination. The TCR originated in a man between 18 and 35 years old who received the YFV17D yellow fever vaccine. The CDR3 protein is CASSFPEREKLFF. The CDR3 DNA reads TGCGCCAGCAGCTTCCCGGAGCGGGAAAAACTGTTTTTT.